A single sample is the source of the 3 T cell receptor beta chains below, sequenced in a study of T cells after yellow fever vaccination. One entry per CDR3 protein, called by TCRdb with MiXCR from the 5' RACE reads. The sample contains nearly 350,000 distinct CDR3 sequences, 8.1% of which appear only once. The sequencing here drew on PBMCs, taken around 45 days after the first yellow fever vaccination. Source of these receptors: a young man who received the YFV17D yellow fever vaccine.

The sample holds a few counts of this clonotype. The genes are TRBV7-3 and TRBJ1-3; D possibly corresponds to TRBD1 (6 bases). Per the germline V gene, CDR1 is SGHTA and CDR2 is FQGTGA. Between the trimmed V and J ends, which lost 5 bases and 3 bases, there was a span of 11 bases. The CDR3 is 14 amino acids. CDR3 loop: CASSQQGNGNTIYF. The DNA of the CDR3 is TGTGCCAGCAGCCAACAGGGAAATGGAAACACCATATATTTT.

This clonotype occurred many times. The genes are TRBV5-1 and TRBJ2-7; no firm D call. The CDR3 runs 13 residues. Trimming took off 1 base at V and 6 bases at J, with 11 bases between the two ends. From germline, CDR1 is SGHRS and CDR2 YFSETQ. For the CDR3, the DNA is TGCGCCAGCAGCTTGCTAAGTGCTACCGAGCAGTACGTC. Translated, it gives CASSLLSATEQYV.

V usage is TRBV5-1 and J usage is TRBJ1-1; the match to TRBD1 covers 9 bases. V lost 0 bases and J lost 7; bases outside the gene matches: 7. CDR1 is SGHRS and CDR2 is YFSETQ in the germline V gene. The CDR3 runs to 15 residues. DNA for the CDR3: TGCGCCAGCAGCTTGGATACACAGGGGGCTGGTGAAGCTTTCTTT. It translates to CASSLDTQGAGEAFF.